Presented here are 9 T cell receptor beta chains from one specimen sequenced in a study of blood T cell repertoires in COVID-19. Sequencing was performed with immunoSEQ multiplex PCR; in TCRdb, only in-frame clones are kept and a portion is missing. This repertoire shows roughly 100,000 clones, about 76% found once; its top ten account for approximately 10%. Sequencing input: peripheral blood. The source is an elderly woman with acute or convalescent COVID-19.

The chain couples TRBV18 to TRBJ2-7; D remains ambiguous. This CDR3 region has 14 residues. CDR1 is KGHSH, CDR2 LQKENI, per germline. Trimming removed 2 bases from V and 3 bases from J, with 11 bases in between. CDR3 sequence reads: CASSPDRSLYEQYF. In DNA, the CDR3 is TGTGCCAGCTCACCAGATCGAAGCCTCTACGAGCAGTACTTC.

V usage is TRBV27 and J usage is TRBJ2-2; D might be TRBD2 (6 bases). V dropped 1 base and J dropped 2 bases, with 11 bases sitting between them. The CDR3 covers 16 residues. The germline V gene encodes CDR1 MNHEY and CDR2 SMNVEV (reference sequence). CDR3 DNA: TGTGCCAGCAGTTTATTGCCTAGCGCTAACACCGGGGAGCTGTTTTTT. Amino acid sequence: CASSLLPSANTGELFF.

Regarding this clone: Additional DNA sequences in this sample encode the identical CDR3. The V call is TRBV12-3 or TRBV12-4, the J call TRBJ1-2; D is uncertain. There are 11 residues in the CDR3. V was cut by 4 bases and J by 4 bases, with 4 bases left in between. The CDR3 coding sequence is TGTGCCAGCAGTTCTAGCTATGGCTACACCTTC. Translating gives CASSSSYGYTF.

CDR3 DNA: TGTGCCAGCAGCCCGACAGGGGGCCGCTACGCTTTCTTT. Protein sequence: CASSPTGGRYAFF. This chain uses TRBV5-6 with TRBJ1-1, with 10 bases matching TRBD1. The germline V gene encodes CDR1 SGHDT and CDR2 YYEEEE. CDR3 length: 13 amino acids. Germline trimming cut 4 bases from V and 11 bases from J; bases unmatched to any gene: 8. Together with reference TRBV5-6 and TRBJ1-1, the CDR3 gives the full variable domain: DAGVTQSPTHLIKTRGQQVTLRCSPKSGHDTVSWYQQALGQGPQFIFQYYEEEERQRGNFPDRFSGHQFPNYSSELNVNALLLGDSALYLCASSPTGGRYAFFGQGTRLTVV.

A few counts support this clone. The rearrangement joins TRBV7-9 to TRBJ2-1, with 7 nucleotides matching TRBD2. This CDR3 spans 16 amino acids. The V gene's germline CDR1 is SEHNR and CDR2 FQNEAQ (reference sequence). V trimming: 4 bases; J trimming: 6 bases; junction bases outside the gene matches: 12. The CDR3 bases are TGTGCCAGCAGCTCCCCTACTAGCGCTACGATCAATGAGCAGTTCTTC. It translates to CASSSPTSATINEQFF.

This clone has only one observation. J is TRBJ1-1 and V is TRBV7-9, with a weak D call TRBD1 (5 bases). The CDR3 covers 13 residues. Germline CDR1 reads SEHNR; CDR2 reads FQNEAQ (reference sequence). Trimming cost V 5 bases and J 4 bases, with 11 bases left between them. The CDR3 nucleotides read TGTGCCAGCAGCCCCCCAGGGTTCACTGAAGCTTTCTTT. Protein product: CASSPPGFTEAFF.

The V gene is TRBV3-1 (or the pseudogene TRBV3-2), the J gene TRBJ2-7; TRBD1 might be the D (6 bases). This CDR3 region has 13 residues. Germline V gene data show CDR1 as LGHDT and CDR2 as YNNKEL (reference sequence). The V end lost 6 bases, the J end lost 0 bases, and 9 bases lay between the germline ends. DNA of the CDR3: TGTGCCAGCAGGTTACAGGGCTCCTACGAGCAGTACTTC. This translates into CASRLQGSYEQYF.

The genes are TRBV28 and TRBJ2-1; weak D call: TRBD2 (5 bases). The CDR3 is made up of 20 amino acids. The germline CDR1 and CDR2 sequences are MDHEN and SYDVKM. Trimming stripped 4 bases from V and 3 bases from J, with 28 bases between. The CDR3 nucleotides read TGTGCCAGCAGTTCTAGCTCTTTCATGTTCATTACGGTGGGCTACAATGAGCAGTTCTTC. Translated, it gives CASSSSSFMFITVGYNEQFF.

V and J are TRBV7-6 and TRBJ2-2; a weak D match, TRBD1 (5 bases). The CDR3 loop spans 15 amino acids. V was trimmed by 2 bases and J by 3 bases, leaving 10 bases between them. Germline loops: CDR1 SGHVS, CDR2 FNYEAQ. The CDR3 region is CASSLSQGDTGELFF. The CDR3 DNA reads TGTGCCAGCAGCTTAAGCCAGGGCGACACCGGGGAGCTGTTTTTT. Looking up the rest from reference TRBV7-6 and TRBJ2-2 gives the full variable domain: GAGVSQSPRYKVTKRGQDVALRCDPISGHVSLYWYRQALGQGPEFLTYFNYEAQQDKSGLPNDRFSAERPEGSISTLTIQRTEQRDSAMYRCASSLSQGDTGELFFGEGSRLTVL.